The 25 T cell receptor beta chains below all came from one sample that was sequenced in a study of spatial heterogeneity in lung cancer. TCRdb reprocessed the 5' RACE reads with MiXCR, giving one entry per CDR3 protein. In the table there are around 27,000 distinct CDR3 sequences, 6% of which are singletons. Sample time point: blood at routine non-recurrence follow-up after resection. Whole RNA obtained from tumor, nontumor lung or frozen PBMC underwent sequencing without sorting. Here the sequenced sample was PBMCs, taken at follow-up. These receptors originate from a male donor with early-stage non-small cell lung cancer.

This clonotype occurred a few times. The V and J genes are TRBV5-1 and TRBJ2-2; 7 bases are shared with TRBD1. Germline V lookup: CDR1 SGHRS, CDR2 YFSETQ. J gave up 6 bases and V 1 base, and 6 bases lay outside the gene matches. The CDR3 covers 15 residues. CDR3 loop: CASSLLGQLPGELFF. For the CDR3, the DNA is TGCGCCAGCAGCTTGTTGGGACAGCTCCCCGGGGAGCTGTTTTTT. Drawing the rest from reference TRBV5-1 and TRBJ2-2, the complete variable domain is KAGVTQTPRYLIKTRGQQVTLSCSPISGHRSVSWYQQTPGQGLQFLFEYFSETQRNKGNFPGRFSGRQFSNSRSEMNVSTLELGDSALYLCASSLLGQLPGELFFGEGSRLTVL.

This clonotype has a count of ten or more. The chain recombines TRBV9 with TRBJ2-7; 9 nucleotides agree with TRBD1. CDR1 and CDR2 from the germline V gene are SGDLS and YYNGEE. The length of the CDR3 is 13 residues. V lost 3 bases and J lost 2; bases outside the gene matches: 0. CDR3 residues: CASSGQGAYEQYF. In nucleotides, the CDR3 is TGTGCCAGCAGCGGACAGGGGGCCTACGAGCAGTACTTC.

By share of the sample, this clonotype is medium-sized. The J gene is TRBJ2-1, the V gene TRBV10-3; 7 positions agree with TRBD2. The V gene's germline CDR1 is ENHRY and CDR2 SYGVKD. Trimming removed 3 bases from V and 6 bases from J; junction bases left unmatched: 8. The CDR3 length is 15 residues. CDR3 residues: CAISDRAGVGNEQFF. The CDR3 DNA reads TGTGCCATCAGTGATCGGGCGGGGGTTGGCAATGAGCAGTTCTTC.

The chain combines TRBV20-1 with TRBJ2-1; 8 positions agree with TRBD1. The germline CDR1 and CDR2 sequences are DFQATT and SNEGSKA (reference sequence). Trimming at V came to 5 bases and at J to 0 bases, leaving 9 bases not matched to a gene. The CDR3 contains 16 residues. This CDR3 reads CSAGIRQGPSYNEQFF. CDR3 nucleotides: TGCAGTGCTGGAATCAGACAGGGGCCCTCCTACAATGAGCAGTTCTTC.

This clonotype has a count of ten or more. This chain links TRBV7-9 with TRBJ2-1; the D is unclear. There are 10 residues in the CDR3. The germline V gene has CDR1 SEHNR and CDR2 FQNEAQ (reference sequence). Trimming took off 4 bases at V and 5 bases at J, with 0 bases between the two ends. CDR3 DNA: TGTGCCAGCAGCTACAATGAGCAGTTCTTC. It encodes CASSYNEQFF.

This clonotype has only a few counts. The chain carries TRBV5-1 and TRBJ2-7; the match to TRBD1 covers 10 bases. Germline V gene data show CDR1 as SGHRS and CDR2 as YFSETQ. The CDR3 totals 16 residues. V shed 2 bases, J shed 6 bases, and the junction held 11 bases outside the gene matches. CDR3 amino acids: CASSFDRGTGDVEQYF. The CDR3 coding sequence is TGCGCCAGCAGCTTTGACCGCGGGACAGGGGATGTCGAGCAGTACTTC. Together with reference TRBV5-1 and TRBJ2-7, the CDR3 gives the full variable domain: KAGVTQTPRYLIKTRGQQVTLSCSPISGHRSVSWYQQTPGQGLQFLFEYFSETQRNKGNFPGRFSGRQFSNSRSEMNVSTLELGDSALYLCASSFDRGTGDVEQYFGPGTRLTVT.

The chain carries TRBV20-1 and TRBJ2-1; 14 bases are a match to TRBD2. Per germline, CDR1 DFQATT and CDR2 SNEGSKA (reference sequence). The CDR3 loop spans 15 amino acids. J was trimmed by 6 bases and V by 6 bases; bases with no gene match: 7. The CDR3 loop is CSAPGLAGGSNEQFF. DNA of the CDR3: TGCAGTGCCCCTGGACTAGCGGGAGGAAGCAATGAGCAGTTCTTC.

The rearrangement links TRBV7-6 to TRBJ1-2; D call uncertain. The CDR3 has 14 amino acids. V was cut by 5 bases and J by 7 bases, with 17 bases left in between. The germline V gene encodes CDR1 SGHVS and CDR2 FNYEAQ. For the CDR3, the DNA is TGTGCCAGCAGCGGGATGGGGTCGCAGGCTGGCTACACCTTC. Translated: CASSGMGSQAGYTF.

This clonotype was seen at least ten times. V and J are TRBV10-3 and TRBJ1-1, with TRBD1 as a possible D gene (6 bases). CDR3 size: 15 residues. The germline V gene has CDR1 ENHRY and CDR2 SYGVKD. V was trimmed by 3 bases and J by 4 bases, leaving 15 bases between them. The CDR3 loop reads CAISDSTGSATEAFF. The DNA for the CDR3 is TGTGCCATCAGTGACTCTACAGGGTCGGCCACTGAAGCTTTCTTT.

This clonotype appeared many times. J is TRBJ2-1 and V is TRBV11-3; D gene uncertain. Germline V CDR1 and CDR2: SGHNT, YENEEA. The length of the CDR3 is 13 residues. Trimming left V 5 bases short and J 9 bases short, with 14 bases between. DNA for the CDR3: TGTGCCAGCAGCCCCGAGGTATATAGTGAGCAGTTCTTC. This encodes CASSPEVYSEQFF.

This clonotype is categorized as medium-sized (0.01 to 0.1%). This rearrangement joins TRBV7-8 to TRBJ2-2, with 7 bases fitting TRBD1. The CDR3 runs to 15 residues. After removal of 2 bases from V and 2 bases from J, the junction contained 2 bases not matched to a gene. The germline gives CDR1 SGHVS, CDR2 FQNEAQ. CDR3 in DNA: TGTGCCAGCAGCTTACAGGGGGTTAACACCGGGGAGCTGTTTTTT. Protein: CASSLQGVNTGELFF.

The chain links TRBV6-5 to TRBJ1-1, with D perhaps TRBD1 (5 bases). V gave up 6 bases and J gave up 1 base, with 18 bases separating them. The CDR3 loop spans 16 amino acids. The V gene's germline CDR1 is MNHEY and CDR2 SVGAGI. In nucleotides, the CDR3 is TGTGCCAGCAGCTCCGGGGCAGCGGGGCAGAACACTGAAGCTTTCTTT. Translating it yields CASSSGAAGQNTEAFF.

This clonotype was detected many times. The V gene is TRBV29-1, the J gene TRBJ2-1; 9 bases are a match to TRBD1. CDR1 is SQVTM and CDR2 is ANQGSEA in the germline V gene. Trimming took 7 bases from V and 7 from J; bases not matched to a gene: 8. CDR3 length: 13 amino acids. DNA of the CDR3: TGCAGCGCCGAGACAGGGGGGAAGAATGAGCAGTTCTTC. Protein: CSAETGGKNEQFF.

This clonotype was observed at least ten times. The V call is TRBV7-2, the J call TRBJ1-6; no clear D. Germline V CDR1 and CDR2: SGHTA, FQGNSA. This CDR3 comprises 12 residues. V shed 2 bases and J shed 9 bases, with 5 bases lying between them. The CDR3 sequence: CASSLPSSPLHF. CDR3 bases: TGTGCCAGCAGCTTACCTAGTTCACCCCTCCACTTT.

This chain links TRBV7-2 with TRBJ2-3; D possibly corresponds to TRBD1 (5 bases). V dropped 3 bases and J dropped 4 bases, with 8 bases sitting between them. Germline V CDR1 and CDR2: SGHTA, FQGNSA. This CDR3 spans 13 amino acids. The CDR3 spells CASSFWGSDTQYF. Here the CDR3 DNA reads TGTGCCAGCAGCTTTTGGGGCTCAGATACGCAGTATTTT.

In this sample, this clonotype turned up many times. The rearrangement joins TRBV12-3 or TRBV12-4 to TRBJ2-5; D tentatively reads TRBD1 or TRBD2 (6 bases each). CDR3 length: 15 amino acids. Trimming removed 1 base from V and 5 bases from J, with 14 bases in between. The CDR3 bases are TGTGCCAGCAGTTTAGGGGGGGCGGTTCCGGAGACCCAGTACTTC. Protein product: CASSLGGAVPETQYF.

About this clonotype: A junction boundary mismatches the germline segment, possibly from a read error. The gene calls are TRBV12-5 and TRBJ1-1; tentative D call: TRBD1 (5 bases). From germline, CDR1 is LGHNT and CDR2 FRNRAP. The CDR3 consists of 16 residues. In DNA form, the CDR3 reads TGTGCTAGTGGTTTGGCGAGTCGGGACCTGAACATTGAAGCTTTCTTT. The encoded protein is CASGLASRDLNIEAFF.

This clonotype showed up many times. This rearrangement joins TRBV20-1 to TRBJ2-5, with D possibly being TRBD2 (5 bases). This CDR3 contains 13 residues. V dropped 6 bases and J dropped 3 bases, with 14 bases sitting between them. Germline assignment: CDR1 DFQATT and CDR2 SNEGSKA (reference sequence). Written as DNA, the CDR3 is TGCAGTGCCCCCGGGAACTTTGAAGAGACCCAGTACTTC. Translated: CSAPGNFEETQYF.

This clonotype was seen more than once but under ten times. The rearrangement uses TRBV5-1 and TRBJ1-4, with D possibly being TRBD1 (6 bases). Trimming removed 4 bases at V and 4 bases at J, with 23 bases between. This CDR3 is built from 18 residues. CDR1 and CDR2 from the germline V gene are SGHRS and YFSETQ. The CDR3 protein is CASSREGSAGHNNEKLFF. As DNA, the CDR3 is TGCGCCAGCAGCAGGGAGGGTAGCGCGGGACACAATAATGAAAAACTGTTTTTT.

The V gene is TRBV29-1, the J gene TRBJ2-3, with 13 positions matching TRBD2. Germline V CDR1 and CDR2: SQVTM, ANQGSEA. The CDR3 extends over 14 amino acids. Trimming cost V 6 bases and J 3 bases; bases outside gene matches: 3. The CDR3 bases are TGCAGCGTCCCGACTAGCGGGAGGACAGATACGCAGTATTTT. It translates to CSVPTSGRTDTQYF.

This clonotype was recorded at least ten times. V and J are TRBV7-2 and TRBJ2-1; D possibly corresponds to TRBD2 (5 bases). CDR3 length: 15 residues. Trimming removed 3 bases at V and 0 bases at J, with 9 bases between. CDR1 SGHTA and CDR2 FQGNSA come from the germline V gene. The CDR3 loop is CASSFGRGSYNEQFF. CDR3 DNA sequence: TGTGCCAGCAGCTTCGGTCGGGGCTCCTACAATGAGCAGTTCTTC. Complete variable domain (other parts from reference TRBV7-2 and TRBJ2-1): GAGVSQSPSNKVTEKGKDVELRCDPISGHTALYWYRQSLGQGLEFLIYFQGNSAPDKSGLPSDRFSAERTGGSVSTLTIQRTQQEDSAVYLCASSFGRGSYNEQFFGPGTRLTVL.

Regarding this clonotype: A read error may explain this, as a much larger clone is one base away. The V call is TRBV7-8, the J call TRBJ2-3; D uncertain. The V gene's germline CDR1 is SGHVS and CDR2 FQNEAQ. CDR3 length: 13 residues. CDR3 amino acids: CASSTYSRDTLYF. CDR3 in DNA: TGTGCCAGCAGCACCTACTCCAGAGATACGCTGTATTTT. The whole variable domain, filled in from reference TRBV7-8 and TRBJ2-3, reads GAGVSQSPRYKVAKRGQDVALRCDPISGHVSLFWYQQALGQGPEFLTYFQNEAQLDKSGLPSDRFFAERPEGSVSTLKIQRTQQEDSAVYLCASSTYSRDTLYFGPGTRLTVL.

In its sample, this clonotype was seen many times. J is TRBJ1-2 and V is TRBV4-2; maybe TRBD1 (6 bases). V lost 0 bases and J 0 bases, leaving 8 bases between the germline ends. The CDR3 extends over 15 amino acids. Germline values: CDR1 LGHNA, CDR2 YNFKEQ. The CDR3 protein is CASSQEDRANYGYTF. CDR3 nucleotide sequence: TGTGCCAGCAGCCAAGAGGACAGAGCTAACTATGGCTACACCTTC.

This chain uses TRBV4-3 with TRBJ2-3, with 11 positions matching TRBD2. Germline V lookup: CDR1 LGHNA, CDR2 YSLEER. J was trimmed by 4 bases and V by 0 bases; bases with no gene match: 6. The CDR3 loop spans 17 amino acids. In DNA form, the CDR3 reads TGCGCCAGCAGCCAAGAAAGTAGCGGGGGGGGCGCAGATACGCAGTATTTT. Encoded protein: CASSQESSGGGADTQYF.

This clonotype was observed many times. V and J are TRBV20-1 and TRBJ1-5; tentative D call: TRBD1 (6 bases). Trimming pared 6 bases from V and 2 bases from J, leaving 17 bases between. The CDR3 has 15 amino acids. Germline V gives CDR1 DFQATT, CDR2 SNEGSKA (reference sequence). The CDR3, as DNA: TGCAGTGCCCTCAGGGAACAGGGCGGCAATCAGCCCCAGCATTTT. Protein product: CSALREQGGNQPQHF.